The rows below give T cell receptor beta chains drawn from one sample of a study of T cell responses to AZD1222 COVID-19 vaccine. Assay used: immunoSEQ multiplex PCR; TCRdb lists only in-frame clones, some missing. The table records about 59,000 clones, approximately 89% of them present only once. Sequencing was performed on peripheral blood, taken 28 days after the second AZD1222 dose. These receptors came from an adult who received the AZD1222 COVID-19 vaccine. Both conserved end residues are part of each CDR3. A D gene is named only where the DNA matches it firmly. Expanded clones are given a class, and other clones once, few, many or no size at all.

abundance: NA; d_gene: NA; v_gene: TRBV3-1/TRBV3-2; j_gene: TRBJ2-3; CDR3nt: TGTGCCAGCAGCCAAGAAAGAGACTACACAGATACGCAGTATTTT; CDR3aa: CASSQERDYTDTQYF
abundance: NA; d_gene: TRBD1; v_gene: TRBV9; j_gene: TRBJ2-7; CDR3nt: TGTGCCAGCAGCACGGGACAGGGCGGTCTATACGAGCAGTACTTC; CDR3aa: CASSTGQGGLYEQYF
abundance: once; d_gene: TRBD1; v_gene: TRBV2; j_gene: TRBJ2-2; CDR3nt: TGTGCCAGCAGCGAACAGGGGCCCAGCAACGCCGGGGAGCTGTTTTTT; CDR3aa: CASSEQGPSNAGELFF
abundance: NA; d_gene: NA; v_gene: TRBV3-1/TRBV3-2; j_gene: TRBJ2-1; CDR3nt: TGTGCCAGCAGCATGGACGGGCTCTTAAGGTACAATGAGCAGTTCTTC; CDR3aa: CASSMDGLLRYNEQFF
abundance: NA; d_gene: NA; v_gene: TRBV5-1; j_gene: TRBJ2-3; CDR3nt: TGCGCCAGCAGAACACGTCCCCAGGGGGGGGGCACAGATACGCAGTATTTT; CDR3aa: CASRTRPQGGGTDTQYF
abundance: NA; d_gene: NA; v_gene: TRBV9; j_gene: TRBJ1-1; CDR3nt: TGTGCCAGCAGCAGAGTTGACACTGAAGCTTTCTTT; CDR3aa: CASSRVDTEAFF
abundance: NA; d_gene: NA; v_gene: TRBV19; j_gene: TRBJ2-3; CDR3nt: TGTGCCAGTAGTATTGACTACCCAGATACGCAGTATTTT; CDR3aa: CASSIDYPDTQYF
abundance: NA; d_gene: TRBD1; v_gene: TRBV9; j_gene: TRBJ1-2; CDR3nt: TGTGCCAGCAGCGTAGATTCCTGGACAGGGGCTGACGGCTACACCTTC; CDR3aa: CASSVDSWTGADGYTF
abundance: NA; d_gene: NA; v_gene: TRBV9; j_gene: TRBJ2-7; CDR3nt: TGTGCCAGCAGCGAGGGGGAGGGCCTCAGCTCCTACGAGCAGTACTTC; CDR3aa: CASSEGEGLSSYEQYF
abundance: NA; d_gene: NA; v_gene: TRBV27; j_gene: TRBJ1-1; CDR3nt: TGTGCCAGCAGTTCAATCGGGGGCATGAACACTGAAGCTTTCTTT; CDR3aa: CASSSIGGMNTEAFF
abundance: NA; d_gene: NA; v_gene: TRBV20-1; j_gene: TRBJ2-3; CDR3nt: TGCAGTGCTAGTCAAGAACGCGGCACGCAGTATTTT; CDR3aa: CSASQERGTQYF
abundance: NA; d_gene: NA; v_gene: TRBV6-5; j_gene: TRBJ2-4; CDR3nt: TGTGCCAGCAGTTACTCACGGTGGGGCAAAAACATTCAGTACTTC; CDR3aa: CASSYSRWGKNIQYF
abundance: NA; d_gene: TRBD2; v_gene: TRBV5-1; j_gene: TRBJ2-1; CDR3nt: TGCGCCAGCAGCTTGGCACCTAGCGGGGGGGCGGATGAGCAGTTCTTC; CDR3aa: CASSLAPSGGADEQFF
abundance: NA; d_gene: NA; v_gene: TRBV27; j_gene: TRBJ1-6; CDR3nt: TGTGCCAGCAGTTATGAATACCGGGGATATCTCCACTTT; CDR3aa: CASSYEYRGYLHF
abundance: NA; d_gene: TRBD1; v_gene: TRBV6-5; j_gene: TRBJ1-6; CDR3nt: TGTGCCAGCAGTATGACAGGGACGGGATCACCCCTCCACTTT; CDR3aa: CASSMTGTGSPLHF
abundance: NA; d_gene: NA; v_gene: TRBV6-5; j_gene: TRBJ2-1; CDR3nt: TGTGCCAGCAGTTACTCATCCGGGTATGAGCAGTTCTTC; CDR3aa: CASSYSSGYEQFF
abundance: NA; d_gene: NA; v_gene: TRBV6-6; j_gene: TRBJ2-2; CDR3nt: TGTGCCAGCAGTTATCCCTCCGGGAGTAACACCGGGGAGCTGTTTTTT; CDR3aa: CASSYPSGSNTGELFF
abundance: NA; d_gene: NA; v_gene: TRBV27; j_gene: TRBJ1-3; CDR3nt: TGTGCCAGCAAAGAACAGTTCTCTGGAAACACCATATATTTT; CDR3aa: CASKEQFSGNTIYF
abundance: NA; d_gene: NA; v_gene: TRBV5-8; j_gene: TRBJ1-1; CDR3nt: TGTGCCAGCAGCTGGATCAGGGGTTTTGGGTCCACTGAAGCTTTCTTT; CDR3aa: CASSWIRGFGSTEAFF
abundance: NA; d_gene: NA; v_gene: TRBV28; j_gene: TRBJ1-1; CDR3nt: TGTGCCAGCATGGGAGACACACCGAACACTGAAGCTTTCTTT; CDR3aa: CASMGDTPNTEAFF
abundance: NA; d_gene: NA; v_gene: TRBV7-8; j_gene: TRBJ2-3; CDR3nt: TGTGCCAGCAGCTCTACTAGCAGAAGCACAGATACGCAGTATTTT; CDR3aa: CASSSTSRSTDTQYF
abundance: NA; d_gene: NA; v_gene: TRBV19; j_gene: TRBJ1-4; CDR3nt: TGTGCCAGTCTCCAGCCTGCAACTAATGAAAAACTGTTTTTT; CDR3aa: CASLQPATNEKLFF
abundance: NA; d_gene: TRBD1; v_gene: TRBV5-1; j_gene: TRBJ2-2; CDR3nt: TGCGCCAGCAGCCCGATTAGGACAGGGGGCCAAACCGGGGAGCTGTTTTTT; CDR3aa: CASSPIRTGGQTGELFF
abundance: NA; d_gene: NA; v_gene: TRBV19; j_gene: TRBJ2-1; CDR3nt: TGTGCCAGTAGCCCCCGGAGGGGCTCCTACAATGAGCAGTTCTTC; CDR3aa: CASSPRRGSYNEQFF
abundance: NA; d_gene: TRBD2; v_gene: TRBV6-2/TRBV6-3; j_gene: TRBJ2-5; CDR3nt: TGTGCCAGCAGTTTAAGCGGGAGGTTTCCCGAGGAGACCCAGTACTTC; CDR3aa: CASSLSGRFPEETQYF
abundance: NA; d_gene: NA; v_gene: TRBV28; j_gene: TRBJ2-5; CDR3nt: TGTGCCAGCAGTTTATCCTGGAAGACCCAGTACTTC; CDR3aa: CASSLSWKTQYF
abundance: once; d_gene: NA; v_gene: TRBV5-8; j_gene: TRBJ2-7; CDR3nt: TGTGCCAGCAGCTTATTCTTGGGGGTATCATACGAGCAGTACTTC; CDR3aa: CASSLFLGVSYEQYF
abundance: NA; d_gene: NA; v_gene: TRBV18; j_gene: TRBJ1-4; CDR3nt: TGTGCCAGCTCACAGGGTGGTGAAAAACTGTTTTTT; CDR3aa: CASSQGGEKLFF
abundance: NA; d_gene: NA; v_gene: TRBV6-4; j_gene: TRBJ2-3; CDR3nt: TGTGCCAGCAGCGCGGCAGGGGGGGGCACAGATACGCAGTATTTT; CDR3aa: CASSAAGGGTDTQYF
abundance: NA; d_gene: NA; v_gene: TRBV5-1; j_gene: TRBJ2-7; CDR3nt: TGCGCCAGCAGCTTCTCAGAAATCTCCTACGAGCAGTACTTC; CDR3aa: CASSFSEISYEQYF